A selection of T cell receptor beta chains follows, all from one sample in a study of T-cell reconstitution after alpha-beta-depleted transplantation in children. Via MiXCR, TCRdb re-called the PCR reads, giving one row per CDR3 protein. The sample has 100,000 to 120,000 distinct CDR3 sequences; about 9.4% are singletons. The sample in question was PBMCs from the stem cell graft donor, obtained from the stem cell graft. These receptors came from a human donor who donated a stem cell graft to a child with acute lymphoblastic leukemia. Each CDR3 is given with its conserved first and last residue.

v_call	cdr3_aa
TRBV20-1	CSAPGLAGTDTQYF
TRBV5-6	CATSFVGTTYEQYF
TRBV6-5	CASSYGERSLLNGYTF
TRBV12-5	CASGLAGTGTAYEQYF
TRBV5-5	CASSLEAVGGGNQPQHF
TRBV7-2	CASSLGHGWTEAFF
TRBV5-1	CASSHTGTGTDTQYF
TRBV15	CATSRGEWIETQYF
TRBV5-1	CASSLGWESNQPQHF
TRBV5-1	CASSPSGGIETQYF
TRBV12-3/TRBV12-4	CASSFSRLASDTQYF
TRBV11-2	CASSTRGATNEKLFF
TRBV7-2	CASSSRQGSIYGYTF
TRBV10-3	CAIRGTGVIEAFF
TRBV18	CASSNRLAGGTDTQYF
TRBV5-1	CASSLSRSRSYEQYF